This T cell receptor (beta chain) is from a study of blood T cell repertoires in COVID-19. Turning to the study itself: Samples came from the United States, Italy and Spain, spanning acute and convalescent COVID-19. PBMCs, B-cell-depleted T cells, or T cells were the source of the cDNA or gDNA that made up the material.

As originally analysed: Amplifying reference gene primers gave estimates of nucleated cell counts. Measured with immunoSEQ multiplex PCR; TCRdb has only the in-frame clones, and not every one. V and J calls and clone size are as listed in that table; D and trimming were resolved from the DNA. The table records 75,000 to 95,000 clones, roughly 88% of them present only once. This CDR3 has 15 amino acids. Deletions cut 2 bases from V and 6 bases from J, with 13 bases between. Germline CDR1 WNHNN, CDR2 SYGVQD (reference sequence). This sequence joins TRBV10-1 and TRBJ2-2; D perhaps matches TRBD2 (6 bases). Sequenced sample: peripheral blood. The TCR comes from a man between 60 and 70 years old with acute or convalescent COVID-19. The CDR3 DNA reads TGCGCCAGCAGTGAGAGTGGAGGGAGTGCCGGGGAGCTGTTTTTT. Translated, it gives CASSESGGSAGELFF.